The clone carrying this TCR beta chain was recorded only once. These data originate in a study of T cell responses to AZD1222 COVID-19 vaccine. The data were produced by immunoSEQ multiplex PCR, yet TCRdb's version contains in-frame clones alone and is incomplete. In the table there are tens of thousands of clones, 90% of which are singletons. The V segment lost 1 base and the J segment 4 bases; nucleotides outside the gene matches: 8. Germline assignment: CDR1 LGHNA and CDR2 YSLEER. There are 16 residues in the CDR3. Sequencing used peripheral blood, obtained on day 0 of AZD1222 vaccination. The rearrangement joins TRBV4-3 to TRBJ1-2, with TRBD1 matching over 8 bases. The TCR was taken from an adult in good health. CDR3 loop: CASSQVGTGTIYGYTF. The CDR3 coding sequence is TGCGCCAGCAGCCAAGTCGGGACAGGCACTATCTATGGCTACACCTTC.